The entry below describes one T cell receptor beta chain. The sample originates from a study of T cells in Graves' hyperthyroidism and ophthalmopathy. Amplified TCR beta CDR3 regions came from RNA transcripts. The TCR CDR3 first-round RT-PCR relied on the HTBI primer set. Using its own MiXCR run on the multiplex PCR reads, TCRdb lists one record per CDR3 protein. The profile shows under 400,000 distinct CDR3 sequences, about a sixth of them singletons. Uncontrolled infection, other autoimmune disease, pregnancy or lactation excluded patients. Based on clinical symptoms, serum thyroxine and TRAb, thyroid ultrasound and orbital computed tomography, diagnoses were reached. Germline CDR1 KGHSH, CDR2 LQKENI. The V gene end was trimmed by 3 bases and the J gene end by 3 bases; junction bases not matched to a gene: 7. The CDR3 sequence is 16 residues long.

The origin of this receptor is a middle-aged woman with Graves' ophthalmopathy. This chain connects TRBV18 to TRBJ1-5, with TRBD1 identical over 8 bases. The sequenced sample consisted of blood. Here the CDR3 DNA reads TGTGCCAGCTCACCGGACAGGGTGAAGCCCAATCAGCCCCAGCATTTT. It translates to CASSPDRVKPNQPQHF.